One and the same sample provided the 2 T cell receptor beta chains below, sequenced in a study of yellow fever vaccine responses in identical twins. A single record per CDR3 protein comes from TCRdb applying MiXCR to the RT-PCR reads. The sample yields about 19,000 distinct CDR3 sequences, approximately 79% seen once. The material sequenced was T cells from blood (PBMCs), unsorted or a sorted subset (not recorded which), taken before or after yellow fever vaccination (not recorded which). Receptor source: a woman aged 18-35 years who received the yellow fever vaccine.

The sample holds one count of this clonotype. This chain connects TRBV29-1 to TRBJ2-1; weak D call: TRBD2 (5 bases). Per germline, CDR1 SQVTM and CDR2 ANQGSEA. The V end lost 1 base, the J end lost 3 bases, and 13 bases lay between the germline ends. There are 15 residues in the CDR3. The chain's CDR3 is CSVEGLWESYNEQFF. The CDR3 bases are TGCAGCGTTGAAGGTCTGTGGGAGAGCTACAATGAGCAGTTCTTC.

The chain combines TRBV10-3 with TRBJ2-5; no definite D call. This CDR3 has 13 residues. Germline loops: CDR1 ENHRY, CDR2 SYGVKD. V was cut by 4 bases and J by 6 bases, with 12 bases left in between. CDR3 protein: CAISAEQSKTQYF. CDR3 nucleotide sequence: TGTGCCATCAGTGCTGAACAGTCAAAGACCCAGTACTTC.